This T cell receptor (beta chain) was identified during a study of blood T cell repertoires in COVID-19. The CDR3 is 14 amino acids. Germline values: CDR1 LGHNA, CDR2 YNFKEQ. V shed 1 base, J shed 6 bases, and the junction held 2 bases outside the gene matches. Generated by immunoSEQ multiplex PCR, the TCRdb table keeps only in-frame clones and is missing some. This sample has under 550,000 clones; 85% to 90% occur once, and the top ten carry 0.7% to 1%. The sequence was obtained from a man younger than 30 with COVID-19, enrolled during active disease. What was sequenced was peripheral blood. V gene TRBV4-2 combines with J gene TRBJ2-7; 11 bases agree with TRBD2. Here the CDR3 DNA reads TGTGCCAGCAGCCAAGTACTAGCGGGGGTCGAGCAGTACTTC. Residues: CASSQVLAGVEQYF.